These 26 T cell receptor beta chains were sequenced from one sample in a study of neurological immune-mediated disorders. TCRdb reprocessed the 5' RACE reads with MiXCR, giving one entry per CDR3 protein. The table includes more than 75,000 distinct CDR3 sequences, 3.5% to 5.5% detected once. Regarding time point: longitudinal time-point 3. Sequencing input: PBMCs. The receptors were gathered from a woman in her sixties with multiple sclerosis.

This clonotype was seen ten or more times. The rearrangement links TRBV27 to TRBJ2-1; tentatively, D is TRBD1 (5 bases). Germline CDR1 and CDR2: MNHEY and SMNVEV (reference sequence). The germline V and J ends were trimmed by 3 bases and 9 bases, with 18 bases remaining between them. This CDR3 is 15 amino acids long. The CDR3 reads CASSFGDSPSGEQFF. The CDR3 nucleotides read TGTGCCAGCAGTTTCGGAGACAGCCCGTCGGGTGAGCAGTTCTTC.

The rearrangement joins TRBV12-3 or TRBV12-4 to TRBJ2-1, with D possibly matching TRBD2 (6 bases). CDR3 length: 15 residues. V lost 5 bases and J lost 2, with 13 bases in between. As DNA, the CDR3 is TGTGCCAGCAGTCCCAATTTAGCGGCCTACAATGAGCAGTTCTTC. Its translation is CASSPNLAAYNEQFF.

This clonotype has ten or more counts. The chain joins TRBV20-1 to TRBJ1-1; 7 positions match TRBD1. Trimming at V came to 3 bases and at J to 3 bases, leaving 7 bases not matched to a gene. The CDR3 sequence is 14 residues long. Germline loops: CDR1 DFQATT, CDR2 SNEGSKA (reference sequence). The CDR3 region is CSARGTGVDTEAFF. The CDR3 nucleotides are TGCAGTGCTAGGGGAACAGGGGTGGACACTGAAGCTTTCTTT.

Note on this clonotype: Possible read error: a much larger clone is one base away. V usage is TRBV3-1 and J usage is TRBJ2-1; D might be TRBD2 (5 bases). The CDR3 is 13 amino acids. The germline gives CDR1 LGHDT, CDR2 YNNKEL (reference sequence). CDR3 bases: TGTGCCAGCAGCCAAGGACCGGACGGGAAAAACCGTTTC. Amino acid sequence: CASSQGPDGKNRF.

This clonotype has at least ten counts. The genes are TRBV28 and TRBJ1-1, with D maybe TRBD1 (6 bases). V was trimmed by 6 bases and J by 4 bases, leaving 15 bases between them. Germline CDR1 and CDR2: MDHEN and SYDVKM. This CDR3 contains 14 residues. For the CDR3, the DNA is TGTGCCAGCAGGGACAACAGGGCCGCCACTGAAGCTTTCTTT. It is translated as CASRDNRAATEAFF.

This clonotype was recorded at least ten times. The J gene is TRBJ1-5, the V gene TRBV30; no reliable D call. The CDR3 has 14 residues. Trimming shortened V by 0 bases and J by 0 bases, and 6 bases separated the two germline ends. Germline V gene lookup returns CDR1 GTSNPN and CDR2 SVGIG (reference sequence). As DNA, the CDR3 is TGTGCCTGGAGTGTACTAGGTAGCAATCAGCCCCAGCATTTT. As protein: CAWSVLGSNQPQHF.

As concerns this clonotype: One base away lies a much larger clone, so this may be a sequencing read error. This sequence joins TRBV29-1 and TRBJ2-5; D is possibly TRBD1 or TRBD2 (5 bases each). Germline CDR1 SQVTM, CDR2 ANQGSEA. The V end was cut by 4 bases, the J end by 0 bases, with 12 bases between. The CDR3 loop spans 14 amino acids. The CDR3, as DNA: TGCAGCGTTGTTGGGGCGGAGGACCAAGAGACCCAGTACTTC. Protein sequence: CSVVGAEDQETQYF.

This clonotype has ten or more counts. The chain couples TRBV6-1 to TRBJ2-3, with D maybe TRBD1 (6 bases). Trimming removed 0 bases from V and 4 bases from J, with 11 bases in between. Germline V gene lookup returns CDR1 MNHNS and CDR2 SASEGT. The CDR3 has 15 amino acids. CDR3 in amino acids: CASSEARGGADTQYF. The CDR3, as DNA: TGTGCCAGCAGTGAAGCGCGAGGGGGAGCAGATACGCAGTATTTT.

This clonotype was detected ten times or more. The chain couples TRBV20-1 to TRBJ2-1, with 15 bases matching TRBD2. The V gene end was trimmed by 5 bases and the J gene end by 7 bases; junction bases not matched to a gene: 6. The CDR3 loop spans 15 amino acids. Per the germline V gene, CDR1 is DFQATT and CDR2 is SNEGSKA (reference sequence). The CDR3 DNA is TGCAGTGCTCCCGGACTAGCGGGGGGGATGAATGAGCAGTTCTTC. It yields the protein CSAPGLAGGMNEQFF.

Many counts were recorded for this clonotype. V gene TRBV5-1 combines with J gene TRBJ1-4, with 8 bases identical to TRBD1. CDR1 SGHRS and CDR2 YFSETQ come from the germline V gene. J gave up 2 bases and V 4 bases, and 1 base lay outside the gene matches. The CDR3 is 14 amino acids. This CDR3 is CASSQGATNEKLFF. The DNA of the CDR3 is TGCGCCAGCAGCCAGGGGGCGACTAATGAAAAACTGTTTTTT.

The sample holds many counts of this clonotype. The chain combines TRBV5-1 with TRBJ1-6, with unresolved D. Germline CDR1 reads SGHRS; CDR2 reads YFSETQ. CDR3 size: 14 residues. With 0 bases removed from V and 8 bases from J, the gap between germline ends came to 9 bases. The CDR3 region has the DNA TGCGCCAGCAGCTTGGGGACCTGGGATTCACCCCTCCACTTT. Its protein is CASSLGTWDSPLHF.

This clonotype was detected many times. This chain uses TRBV7-2 with TRBJ1-1; D is undetermined. There are 17 residues in the CDR3. Germline V gene sequence: CDR1 SGHTA, CDR2 FQGNSA. The ends were cut back, 4 bases at V and 0 bases at J, with 18 bases in the middle. CDR3 residues: CASSSPLGRFMNTEAFF. DNA of the CDR3: TGTGCCAGCAGCTCCCCCTTAGGCAGGTTCATGAACACTGAAGCTTTCTTT. Variable domain in full (rest from reference TRBV7-2 and TRBJ1-1): GAGVSQSPSNKVTEKGKDVELRCDPISGHTALYWYRQSLGQGLEFLIYFQGNSAPDKSGLPSDRFSAERTGGSVSTLTIQRTQQEDSAVYLCASSSPLGRFMNTEAFFGQGTRLTVV.

This clonotype appeared many times. The chain has TRBV7-2 and TRBJ1-1; D is possibly TRBD1 (5 bases). CDR3 length: 16 amino acids. V lost 1 base and J lost 0, with 12 bases in between. Germline V gene data show CDR1 as SGHTA and CDR2 as FQGNSA. The CDR3 nucleotides read TGTGCCAGCAGCTTAGGCTCAGGGACTATGAACACTGAAGCTTTCTTT. Its translation is CASSLGSGTMNTEAFF.

This clonotype showed up many times. This chain links TRBV20-1 with TRBJ2-1; weak D call: TRBD1 (6 bases). CDR1 is DFQATT, CDR2 SNEGSKA, per germline (reference sequence). This CDR3 region has 13 residues. Trimming pared 3 bases from V and 8 bases from J, leaving 14 bases between. CDR3 DNA sequence: TGCAGTGCTAGTTCCCAGGGGAGAGATGAGCAGTTCTTC. As protein: CSASSQGRDEQFF.

This clonotype was detected many times. The chain employs TRBV20-1 and TRBJ2-2; 8 bases line up with TRBD2. Per the germline V gene, CDR1 is DFQATT and CDR2 is SNEGSKA (reference sequence). The V gene end was trimmed by 1 base and the J gene end by 5 bases; junction bases not matched to a gene: 6. The CDR3 is made up of 15 amino acids. The CDR3 spells CSARVAGGNTGELFF. The CDR3 coding sequence is TGCAGTGCTAGAGTTGCGGGGGGAAATACCGGGGAGCTGTTTTTT.

At least ten counts were recorded for this clonotype. The chain recombines TRBV28 with TRBJ1-1, with TRBD1 identical over 8 bases. J lost 1 base, V lost 3 bases, and 13 bases had no gene match. This CDR3 has 18 residues. Germline assignment: CDR1 MDHEN and CDR2 SYDVKM. The CDR3 DNA follows: TGTGCCAGCAGTTTTGTAGGAGGCAGGGGGCTAAGGAACACTGAAGCTTTCTTT. Its protein is CASSFVGGRGLRNTEAFF.

Many counts were recorded for this clonotype. The V gene is TRBV7-2, the J gene TRBJ2-7; D is ambiguous. Per germline, CDR1 SGHTA and CDR2 FQGNSA. V was clipped by 4 bases and J by 3 bases, with 7 bases between them. The CDR3 totals 12 residues. CDR3 in amino acids: CASSSRRYEQYF. The CDR3 nucleotides read TGTGCCAGCAGCTCTCGCCGCTACGAGCAGTACTTC.

This clonotype was counted ten times or more. An end of the junction differs from the germline gene, which may be a read error. The chain has TRBV7-9 and TRBJ1-4; tentatively, D is TRBD1 (5 bases). Germline V gives CDR1 SEHNR, CDR2 FQNEAQ (reference sequence). This CDR3 has 15 residues. The CDR3: CASSFDLGRTENLSF. The CDR3 nucleotides are TGTGCCAGCAGCTTCGACCTGGGACGGACTGAAAATTTGAGTTTT.

This clonotype has ten or more counts. This chain joins TRBV2 and TRBJ2-4; TRBD1 might be the D (6 bases). The CDR3 loop spans 14 amino acids. Trimming took off 6 bases at V and 0 bases at J, with 9 bases between the two ends. The V gene's germline CDR1 is SNHLY and CDR2 FYNNEI. In nucleotides, the CDR3 is TGTGCCAGCAGGAGGACAGTAGCCAAAAACATTCAGTACTTC. It yields the protein CASRRTVAKNIQYF.

This clonotype was recorded at least ten times. The V gene is TRBV14, the J gene TRBJ2-7; 12 bases are shared with TRBD2. V lost 4 bases, J lost 5 bases, and 6 bases stayed unmatched. Germline assignment: CDR1 SGHDN and CDR2 FVKESK. The CDR3 has 15 amino acids. DNA for the CDR3: TGTGCCAGCAGCCCGTCTAGCGGGGGGGCCAACGAGCAGTACTTC. Translation gives CASSPSSGGANEQYF. The full variable domain, rest sourced from reference TRBV14 and TRBJ2-7, is EAGVTQFPSHSVIEKGQTVTLRCDPISGHDNLYWYRRVMGKEIKFLLHFVKESKQDESGMPNNRFLAERTGGTYSTLKVQPAELEDSGVYFCASSPSSGGANEQYFGPGTRLTVT.

This clonotype was observed many times. The V call is TRBV5-1, the J call TRBJ2-7; the D is unclear. Germline CDR1 SGHRS, CDR2 YFSETQ. V was shortened by 0 bases and J by 5 bases, with 9 bases between the two germline ends. The CDR3 is 13 residues long. The CDR3 DNA follows: TGCGCCAGCAGCTTGGAAGCCCCGGACGAGCAGTACTTC. Translating it yields CASSLEAPDEQYF.

This clonotype appeared many times. This chain joins TRBV29-1 and TRBJ2-7; the D gene is possibly TRBD2 (5 bases). Germline V gene lookup returns CDR1 SQVTM and CDR2 ANQGSEA. V was shortened by 1 base and J by 2 bases, with 12 bases between the two germline ends. This CDR3 is built from 14 residues. The CDR3 loop is CSVEVGVLAYEQYF. In DNA form, the CDR3 reads TGCAGCGTTGAAGTCGGGGTTTTGGCCTACGAGCAGTACTTC.

This clonotype was seen ten or more times. CDR3 sequence (DNA): TGCGCCAGCAGAGGGGACAAGCGGGGGGGCCGCCACACCGGGGAGCTGTTTTTT. Residues: CASRGDKRGGRHTGELFF. V and J are TRBV10-2 and TRBJ2-2, with 10 bases fitting TRBD2. The CDR3 length is 18 residues. Germline trimming cut 6 bases from V and 3 bases from J; bases unmatched to any gene: 13. The germline gives CDR1 WSHSY, CDR2 SAAADI.

This clonotype was seen ten or more times. V usage is TRBV20-1 and J usage is TRBJ2-7; 9 nucleotides line up with TRBD1. The CDR3 spans 13 residues. With V trimmed by 7 bases and J by 2 bases, 6 bases remained unmatched. Germline V gene sequence: CDR1 DFQATT, CDR2 SNEGSKA (reference sequence). The CDR3 DNA sequence: TGCAGTGTAAGACAGGGGGTAACCTACGAGCAGTACTTC. Translating gives CSVRQGVTYEQYF.

This clonotype was seen repeatedly, ten times or more. The gene calls are TRBV6-4 and TRBJ1-1; TRBD1 is a possible D gene (5 bases). The V end was cut by 5 bases, the J end by 4 bases, with 11 bases between. The CDR3 consists of 13 residues. The V gene's germline CDR1 is MRHNA and CDR2 SNTAGT. CDR3 DNA: TGTGCCAGCAGTTCCAGTGGGGGCACTGAAGCTTTCTTT. Its translation: CASSSSGGTEAFF.

This clonotype was detected ten times or more. A much larger clone lies a single base off, so this may be a read error. This rearrangement joins TRBV29-1 to TRBJ1-1; no clear D. Per germline, CDR1 SQVTM and CDR2 ANQGSEA. Trimming took off 7 bases at V and 7 bases at J, with 19 bases between the two ends. This CDR3 is built from 13 residues. The CDR3 here is CSAAQLVAGEAFF. Written as DNA, the CDR3 is TGCAGCGCCGCTCAACTCGTGGCAGGTGAAGCTTTCTTT.